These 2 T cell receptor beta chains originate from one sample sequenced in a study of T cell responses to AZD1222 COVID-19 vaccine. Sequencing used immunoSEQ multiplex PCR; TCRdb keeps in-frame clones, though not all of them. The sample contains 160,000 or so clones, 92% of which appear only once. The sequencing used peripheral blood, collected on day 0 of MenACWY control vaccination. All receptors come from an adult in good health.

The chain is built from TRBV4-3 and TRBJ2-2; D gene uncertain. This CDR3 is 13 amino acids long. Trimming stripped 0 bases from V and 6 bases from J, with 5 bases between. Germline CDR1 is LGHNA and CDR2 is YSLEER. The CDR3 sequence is CASSQDFAGELFF. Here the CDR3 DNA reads TGCGCCAGCAGCCAAGATTTTGCCGGGGAGCTGTTTTTT.

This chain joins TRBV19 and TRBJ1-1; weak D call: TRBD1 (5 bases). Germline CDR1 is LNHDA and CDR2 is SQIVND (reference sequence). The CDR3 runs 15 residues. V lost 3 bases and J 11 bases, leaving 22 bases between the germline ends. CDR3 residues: CASSIPGRGTLEAFF. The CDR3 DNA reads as TGTGCCAGTAGTATCCCCGGGCGGGGGACCTTGGAGGCTTTCTTT.